The sequence of this T cell receptor (beta chain) was determined in a study of PD-1 blockade in classical Hodgkin lymphoma. This clone was seen a few times. No antigen is known for it. The V end lost 2 bases, the J end lost 4 bases, and 11 bases lay between the germline ends. This CDR3 has 14 amino acids. CDR1 is SNHLY, CDR2 FYNNEI, per germline. Libraries were prepared by immunoSEQ multiplex PCR; TCRdb keeps only in-frame clonotypes and omits some of them. This sample has 75,000 to 100,000 clones, with over 80% found just once. All the patients suffered relapse after autologous stem cell transplantation, and brentuximab vedotin exposure differed. The study recorded best responses of complete response, partial response or progressive disease. Study results and caveats: By C4D1, CD4+ diversity increased significantly, especially in complete responders. Relapsed/refractory patients reportedly had lower baseline diversity than newly diagnosed patients. Diversity similar to that of newly diagnosed patients was seen at baseline in complete responders.

The sequencing here drew on peripheral blood mononuclear cells (PBMCs), taken at baseline. The sequence was obtained from a human donor with classical Hodgkin lymphoma. This chain uses TRBV2 with TRBJ1-2; D unresolved. The CDR3 sequence is CASSETGQLYGYTF. The CDR3 DNA reads as TGTGCCAGCAGTGAAACCGGGCAGCTCTATGGCTACACCTTC.